The rows below give T cell receptor beta chains drawn from one sample of a study of cytomegalovirus exposure and HLA in healthy donors. Measured with immunoSEQ multiplex PCR; TCRdb has only the in-frame clones, and not every one. Of roughly 160,000 clones detected, about 82% appear once; the ten largest clones hold 2.4%. The specimen sequenced was PBMCs. The receptors here all came from a male donor in good health and CMV-seronegative. Both conserved end residues are part of each CDR3. D genes are given only for firm matches. Not every row has a clone size; where given, it reads once, few, many or a size class.

clone size,V gene,CDR3 length,D gene,J gene,CDR3 protein,CDR3 DNA
.,TRBV7-9,18,TRBD1,TRBJ2-3,CASRSLRGQGVVADTQYF,TGTGCCAGCAGATCGCTCCGGGGACAGGGTGTTGTCGCAGATACGCAGTATTTT
few,TRBV5-6,14,.,TRBJ2-3,CASSNLAVADTQYF,TGTGCCAGCAGCAACCTAGCTGTGGCAGATACGCAGTATTTT
.,TRBV5-1,15,TRBD1,TRBJ1-1,CASSLDRGLNTEAFF,TGCGCCAGCAGCTTGGACAGGGGGTTGAACACTGAAGCTTTCTTT
.,TRBV5-1,15,.,TRBJ2-7,CASSGTGRSSYEQYF,TGCGCCAGCAGCGGGACTGGACGCAGCTCCTACGAGCAGTACTTC
.,TRBV7-2,18,TRBD2,TRBJ2-3,CASSLAASGRVNTDTQYF,TGTGCCAGCAGCCTCGCGGCTAGCGGGAGGGTTAACACAGATACGCAGTATTTT
.,TRBV28,16,.,TRBJ1-6,CASSSPAGPYNSPLHF,TGTGCCAGCAGCTCCCCGGCGGGGCCCTATAATTCACCCCTCCACTTT
.,TRBV4-3,13,.,TRBJ2-1,CASSQGERGEQFF,TGCGCCAGCAGCCAAGGGGAACGAGGGGAGCAGTTCTTC
few,TRBV4-2,16,TRBD1,TRBJ1-2,CASRPPGQGPGYGYTF,TGTGCCAGCAGGCCCCCCGGACAGGGGCCTGGATATGGCTACACCTTC
.,TRBV9,16,.,TRBJ2-5,CASSVESRVGQETQYF,TGTGCCAGCAGCGTAGAGTCCAGGGTTGGACAAGAGACCCAGTACTTC
.,TRBV28,16,TRBD2,TRBJ2-5,CASSSDRLAGEETQYF,TGTGCCAGCAGTTCAGACAGACTAGCGGGCGAAGAGACCCAGTACTTC
.,TRBV11-1,16,.,TRBJ2-1,CASSIIRDSSYNEQFF,TGTGCCAGCAGCATCATACGGGACTCCTCCTACAATGAGCAGTTCTTC
.,TRBV27,16,.,TRBJ2-7,CASSSGASGSSYEQYF,TGTGCCAGCAGTTCGGGGGCTAGCGGCAGCTCCTACGAGCAGTACTTC
.,TRBV2,14,TRBD1,TRBJ2-7,CASSPRTGTYEQYF,TGTGCCAGCAGTCCTAGGACAGGGACCTACGAGCAGTACTTC
.,TRBV10-3,14,.,TRBJ2-7,CAISDGQPTGEQYF,TGTGCCATCAGTGACGGACAGCCTACCGGAGAGCAGTACTTC
.,TRBV27,16,TRBD1,TRBJ2-1,CASGSGTGSSYNEQFF,TGTGCCAGCGGATCCGGGACAGGTAGCTCCTACAATGAGCAGTTCTTC
.,TRBV14,16,.,TRBJ1-1,CASSQGAGRGNTEAFF,TGTGCCAGCAGCCAAGGGGCAGGGAGGGGGAACACTGAAGCTTTCTTT
.,TRBV10-3,16,TRBD2,TRBJ2-7,CAISEPLSGQTYEQYF,TGTGCCATCAGTGAGCCACTTAGCGGGCAGACCTACGAGCAGTACTTC
.,TRBV25-1,17,TRBD1,TRBJ1-4,CASSEWGQELHGEKLFF,TGTGCCAGCAGTGAATGGGGACAGGAGCTTCATGGGGAAAAACTGTTTTTT
.,TRBV5-1,18,TRBD2,TRBJ2-3,CASSRGVVGGPAPGTQYF,TGCGCCAGCAGCCGGGGGGTTGTGGGAGGGCCTGCCCCTGGTACGCAGTATTTT
once,TRBV5-4,14,.,TRBJ2-1,CASSPRVSYNEQFF,TGTGCCAGCAGCCCCCGCGTCTCCTACAATGAGCAGTTCTTC
.,TRBV10-3,15,TRBD2,TRBJ2-1,CAISKSGGQGNEQFF,TGTGCCATCAGTAAAAGCGGGGGGCAAGGAAATGAGCAGTTCTTC
once,TRBV5-6,15,.,TRBJ2-5,CASSLEARGEETQYF,TGTGCCAGCAGCTTGGAGGCACGGGGAGAAGAGACCCAGTACTTC
.,TRBV28,13,.,TRBJ2-2,CASSQQNTGELFF,TGTGCCAGCAGCCAACAAAACACCGGGGAGCTGTTTTTT
.,TRBV5-1,14,TRBD2,TRBJ2-7,CASSYGLAGEEQYF,TGCGCCAGCAGCTATGGACTAGCGGGAGAGGAGCAGTACTTC
.,TRBV5-6,11,.,TRBJ1-1,CASSFGTEAFF,TGTGCCAGCAGCTTCGGCACTGAAGCTTTCTTT
.,TRBV4-2,14,.,TRBJ1-1,CASSQGELNTEAFF,TGTGCCAGCAGCCAAGGGGAGCTGAACACTGAAGCTTTCTTT
.,TRBV27,16,.,TRBJ1-5,CASSLQGRGSNQPQHF,TGTGCCAGCAGTTTACAGGGGAGAGGTAGCAATCAGCCCCAGCATTTT
.,TRBV9,14,.,TRBJ2-7,CASSVELRDHEQYF,TGTGCCAGCAGCGTAGAACTCAGGGATCACGAGCAGTACTTC
.,TRBV7-9,15,TRBD1,TRBJ1-1,CASSLSGQGNTEAFF,TGTGCCAGCAGCTTATCGGGACAGGGGAACACTGAAGCTTTCTTT
.,TRBV2,15,TRBD2,TRBJ2-3,CASSLSGSSTDTQYF,TGTGCCAGCAGCTTGAGCGGGAGTAGCACAGATACGCAGTATTTT
few,TRBV10-3,14,.,TRBJ1-2,CAISPTDSNYGYTF,TGTGCCATCAGTCCAACCGACAGTAACTATGGCTACACCTTC
.,TRBV6-1,14,.,TRBJ1-6,CASTLNRDSLTLHF,TGTGCCAGCACTCTAAACCGGGACTCCCTAACCCTCCACTTT
.,TRBV9,16,.,TRBJ1-1,CASSPRDLGGTTEAFF,TGTGCCAGCAGCCCCCGGGACCTAGGAGGGACCACTGAAGCTTTCTTT
.,TRBV14,11,.,TRBJ2-7,CASSQEGEQYF,TGTGCCAGCAGCCAGGAGGGGGAGCAGTACTTC
.,TRBV28,16,TRBD2,TRBJ2-7,CASSPPTSGGFNEQYF,TGTGCCAGCAGTCCGCCGACTAGCGGGGGGTTCAACGAGCAGTACTTC
.,TRBV13,16,TRBD1,TRBJ2-7,CASSPQFGTGSYEQYF,TGTGCCAGCAGCCCCCAATTCGGGACAGGGTCCTACGAGCAGTACTTC
.,TRBV5-8,17,TRBD1,TRBJ1-3,CASSKGDRGPSGNTIYF,TGTGCCAGCAGCAAAGGGGACAGGGGCCCCTCTGGAAACACCATATATTTT